This T cell receptor (beta chain) was identified in a study of cytomegalovirus exposure and HLA in healthy donors. Broader study findings: Researchers left out some V segments, among them TRBV6-2 and TRBV6-3, as indistinguishable. In an earlier analysis, in fewer than 700 donors, most V segments appeared productive either ~87% or ~30% of the time. It was reported that the classifier diagnosed cytomegalovirus status with high specificity and sensitivity in both the original and validation cohorts.

From germline, CDR1 is MNHNY and CDR2 SVGAGI (reference sequence). The CDR3 consists of 14 residues. V shed 0 bases and J 6 bases; nucleotides not matched to a gene: 2. PCR employed 60 Vbeta and 13 Jbeta primers. Sequenced by immunoSEQ multiplex PCR; TCRdb stores in-frame clones only, minus some. Of 110,000 to 150,000 clones listed, over 55% were seen once; the top ten hold approximately 2%. This clone came up a few times. The antigen is not known. All the people who gave samples were healthy bone marrow donors. The genes are TRBV6-6 and TRBJ1-3, with 7 bases identical to TRBD1. The specimen sequenced was PBMCs. This TCR was sampled from a man aged 35-49 years in good health and CMV-seronegative. The CDR3 is CASSYSGTVNTIYF. CDR3 nucleotide sequence: TGTGCCAGCAGTTACTCAGGGACAGTAAACACCATATATTTT.